The rows below give T cell receptor beta chains drawn from one sample of a study of graft-versus-host responses after intestinal transplantation. No antigens are known for them. This table comes from immunoSEQ multiplex PCR, and its TCRdb copy is limited to in-frame clones, with some not included. Of roughly 120,000 clones listed, over 80% are singletons. Sequencing was performed on unstimulated CD4+ T cells sorted from spleen or lymph node cells, taken before intestinal transplant. The source of these receptors is a human donor who received an intestinal transplant. The CDR3 runs from the conserved cysteine through the conserved F or W. A D gene is named only where the DNA matches it firmly. Not every row has a clone size; where given, it reads once, few, many or a size class.

>-|TRBV6-6|once|TRBJ2-7
CASSSDRRPYEQYF
TGTGCCAGCAGTTCCGACAGAAGACCCTACGAGCAGTACTTC
>TRBD2|TRBV6-5|once|TRBJ2-3
CASSVREGTDTQYF
TGTGCCAGCAGCGTCCGGGAGGGCACAGATACGCAGTATTTT
>-|TRBV11-2|-|TRBJ2-3
CASSLMRSRTDTQYF
TGTGCCAGCAGCTTAATGCGGAGCCGCACAGATACGCAGTATTTT
>-|TRBV7-9|-|TRBJ1-1
CASDPRGLPNTEAFF
TGTGCCAGCGATCCAAGGGGACTGCCGAACACTGAAGCTTTCTTT
>-|TRBV5-1|-|TRBJ1-1
CASSPSEFNTEAFF
TGCGCCAGCAGCCCGTCAGAGTTCAACACTGAAGCTTTCTTT
>-|TRBV25-1|-|TRBJ2-2
CASSDVNTGELFF
TGTGCCAGCAGTGATGTGAACACCGGGGAGCTGTTTTTT
>-|TRBV19|-|TRBJ1-1
CASSMPGGNTEAFF
TGTGCCAGTAGTATGCCCGGGGGGAACACTGAAGCTTTCTTT
>-|TRBV11-2|-|TRBJ1-1
CASSFLGRPMNTEAFF
TGTGCCAGCAGCTTCCTCGGGAGGCCCATGAACACTGAAGCTTTCTTT
>TRBD2|TRBV7-9|-|TRBJ2-1
CASSPSGRGWSEQFF
TGTGCCAGCAGCCCTAGCGGGAGGGGATGGAGTGAGCAGTTCTTC
>-|TRBV15|-|TRBJ1-2
CATSRGGVGYTF
TGTGCCACCAGCAGAGGGGGGGTAGGCTACACCTTC
>-|TRBV19|-|TRBJ1-2
CASSISVSYGYTF
TGTGCCAGTAGTATAAGTGTGTCCTATGGCTACACCTTC
>-|TRBV10-2|-|TRBJ1-2
CASAKDIPYGYTF
TGCGCCAGCGCCAAGGACATTCCCTATGGCTACACCTTC
>-|TRBV9|-|TRBJ2-3
CASSVGSTQYF
TGTGCCAGCAGCGTAGGGAGTACGCAGTATTTT
>-|TRBV10-3|once|TRBJ2-2
CAIRVLGYSGTGELFF
TGTGCCATCAGGGTTTTAGGGTATTCCGGCACCGGGGAGCTGTTTTTT
>TRBD2|TRBV19|-|TRBJ2-7
CASGDGTSSHEQYF
TGTGCCAGTGGGGACGGGACTAGCTCCCACGAGCAGTACTTC
>-|TRBV10-1|once|TRBJ1-2
CASSDSDAGGYTF
TGCGCCAGCAGTGATTCGGACGCTGGCGGCTACACCTTC
>TRBD1|TRBV6-1|-|TRBJ2-7
CASSERQGADEQYF
TGTGCCAGCAGTGAGAGACAGGGGGCGGACGAGCAGTACTTC
>TRBD2|TRBV7-3|-|TRBJ2-1
CASSLGGLAGGSYNEQFF
TGTGCCAGCAGCTTAGGGGGACTAGCGGGAGGTAGCTACAATGAGCAGTTCTTC
>-|TRBV6-5|-|TRBJ2-7
CASRRTGSAYEQYF
TGTGCCAGCAGAAGAACAGGGAGTGCCTACGAGCAGTACTTC
>-|TRBV11-3|-|TRBJ2-2
CASSLRAGTPGELFF
TGTGCCAGCAGCTTAAGGGCAGGGACCCCCGGGGAGCTGTTTTTT
>TRBD2|TRBV4-2|-|TRBJ2-2
CASSRPGLAGVVTGELFF
TGTGCCAGCAGCCGACCGGGACTAGCGGGAGTGGTGACCGGGGAGCTGTTTTTT